The subject of this entry is one T cell receptor beta chain. The antigen is not known. The data belong to a study of siplizumab effects on memory and regulatory T cells. Using immunoSEQ multiplex PCR, the repertoire was profiled, and TCRdb retains in-frame clones only, with some absent. This table holds tens of thousands of clones, about 90% found once. The junction had 6 bases not matched to a gene; V was cut back by 2 bases and J by 3 bases. This CDR3 spans 17 amino acids. Germline assignment: CDR1 MRHNA and CDR2 SNTAGT. Study-level results: Sequences that were alloreactive and traceable to unstimulated CD4+ memory cells were significantly reduced by siplizumab. The alloresponse seemed to draw substantially on naive T cells, which appeared more diverse than memory cells. There were only a minor fraction of alloreactive clones that mapped to unstimulated subsets.

The source is a human donor in good health. The V call is TRBV6-4, the J call TRBJ2-3, with 12 bases matching TRBD2. Sequenced input: naive CD8+ T cells sorted from blood. CDR3 loop: CASSDATSGGLTDTQYF. CDR3 bases: TGTGCCAGCAGTGACGCAACTAGCGGGGGGCTGACAGATACGCAGTATTTT.